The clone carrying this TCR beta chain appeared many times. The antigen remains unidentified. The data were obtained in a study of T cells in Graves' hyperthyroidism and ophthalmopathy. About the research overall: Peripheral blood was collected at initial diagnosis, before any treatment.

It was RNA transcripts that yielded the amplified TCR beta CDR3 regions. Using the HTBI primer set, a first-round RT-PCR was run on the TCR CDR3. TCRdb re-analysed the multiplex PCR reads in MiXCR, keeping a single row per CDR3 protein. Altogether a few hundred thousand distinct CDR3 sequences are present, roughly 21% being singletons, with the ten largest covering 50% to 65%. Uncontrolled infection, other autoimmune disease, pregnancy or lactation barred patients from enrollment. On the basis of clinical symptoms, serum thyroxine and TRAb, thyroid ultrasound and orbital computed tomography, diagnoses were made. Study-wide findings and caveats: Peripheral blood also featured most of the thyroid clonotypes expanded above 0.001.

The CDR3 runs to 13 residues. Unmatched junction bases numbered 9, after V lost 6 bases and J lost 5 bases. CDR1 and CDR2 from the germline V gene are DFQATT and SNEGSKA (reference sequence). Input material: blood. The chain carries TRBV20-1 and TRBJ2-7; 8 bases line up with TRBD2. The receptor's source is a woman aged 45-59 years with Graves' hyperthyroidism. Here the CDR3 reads CSAPGAGVHEQYF. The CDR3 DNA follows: TGCAGTGCCCCTGGAGCGGGGGTCCACGAGCAGTACTTC.